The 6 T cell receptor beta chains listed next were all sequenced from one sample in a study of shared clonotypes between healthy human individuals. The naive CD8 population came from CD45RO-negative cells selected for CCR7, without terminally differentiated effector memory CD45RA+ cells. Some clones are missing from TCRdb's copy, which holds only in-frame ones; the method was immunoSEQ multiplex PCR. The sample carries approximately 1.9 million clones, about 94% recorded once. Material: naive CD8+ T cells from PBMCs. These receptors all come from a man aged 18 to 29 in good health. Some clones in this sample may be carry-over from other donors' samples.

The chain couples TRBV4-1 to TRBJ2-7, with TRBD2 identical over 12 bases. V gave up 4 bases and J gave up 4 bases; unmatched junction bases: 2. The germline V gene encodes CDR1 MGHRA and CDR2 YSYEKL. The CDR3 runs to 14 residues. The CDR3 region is CASSRGTSGYEQYF. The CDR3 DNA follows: TGCGCCAGCAGCCGTGGGACTAGCGGGTACGAGCAGTACTTC.

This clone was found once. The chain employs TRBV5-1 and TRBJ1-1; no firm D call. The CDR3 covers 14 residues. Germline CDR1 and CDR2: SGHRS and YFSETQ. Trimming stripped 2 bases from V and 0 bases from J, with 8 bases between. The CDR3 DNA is TGCGCCAGCAGCTTTGTTGGTTTGAACACTGAAGCTTTCTTT. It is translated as CASSFVGLNTEAFF.

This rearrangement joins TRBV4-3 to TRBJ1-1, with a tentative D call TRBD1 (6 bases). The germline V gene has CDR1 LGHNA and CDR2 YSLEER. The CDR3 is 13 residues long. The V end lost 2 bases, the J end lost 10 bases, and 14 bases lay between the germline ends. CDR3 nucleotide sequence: TGCGCCAGCAGCCAAACAGGGTTGAGTGTAGCTTTCTTT. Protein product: CASSQTGLSVAFF.

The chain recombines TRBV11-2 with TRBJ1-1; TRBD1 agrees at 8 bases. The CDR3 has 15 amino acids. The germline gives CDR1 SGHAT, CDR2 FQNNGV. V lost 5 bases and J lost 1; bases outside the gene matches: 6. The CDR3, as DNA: TGTGCCAGCAGCCCCAGACAGGGGAAGAACACTGAAGCTTTCTTT. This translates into CASSPRQGKNTEAFF.

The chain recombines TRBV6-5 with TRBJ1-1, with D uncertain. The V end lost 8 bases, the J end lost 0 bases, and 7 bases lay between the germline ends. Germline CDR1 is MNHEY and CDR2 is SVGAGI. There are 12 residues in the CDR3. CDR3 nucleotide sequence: TGTGCCAGCGGGGTACTGAACACTGAAGCTTTCTTT. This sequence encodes CASGVLNTEAFF.

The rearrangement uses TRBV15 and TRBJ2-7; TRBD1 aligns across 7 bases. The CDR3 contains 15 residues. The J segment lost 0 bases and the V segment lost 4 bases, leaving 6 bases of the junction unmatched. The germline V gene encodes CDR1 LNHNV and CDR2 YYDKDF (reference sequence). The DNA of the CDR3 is TGTGCCACCAGCATGAACAGGGGACCCTCCTACGAGCAGTACTTC. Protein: CATSMNRGPSYEQYF.